A selection of T cell receptor beta chains follows, all from one sample in a study of shared clonotypes between healthy human individuals. Sequencing used immunoSEQ multiplex PCR; TCRdb keeps in-frame clones, though not all of them. Of about 530,000 clones in the sample, over 60% are singletons; the top ten hold around 13%. The sample consisted of PBMCs. Receptors were obtained from a woman in her 40s in good health. Some clones in this sample may be carry-over from other donors' samples. The CDR3 runs from the conserved cysteine through the conserved F or W. D genes are given only for firm matches. Clone size is given for some rows only: seen once, a few or many times, or a class if the clone is expanded.

j_call d_call v_call clone_size cdr3_length cdr3_nt cdr3_aa
TRBJ2-1 TRBD2 TRBV2 . 16 TGTGCCAGCAGTGTGAGAGGCCCAGCGGGGTACAATGAGCAGTTCTTC CASSVRGPAGYNEQFF
TRBJ2-7 TRBD1 TRBV5-4 once 14 TGTGCCAGCAGCTCGGGACAGGGACTGGGGGAGCAGTACTTC CASSSGQGLGEQYF
TRBJ2-5 TRBD1 TRBV19 . 14 TGTGCCAGTAGGGACAGGGGGCGAGGGGAGACCCAGTACTTC CASRDRGRGETQYF
TRBJ2-7 TRBD1 TRBV28 . 14 TGTGCCAGCACCCACCGGGACAGGGCCTACGAGCAGTACTTC CASTHRDRAYEQYF
TRBJ2-1 TRBD2 TRBV27 . 20 TGTGCCAGCAGTGGCGGCCCACGCAGTGCCCCGAGCGGGGAGGGGAATGAGCAGTTCTTC CASSGGPRSAPSGEGNEQFF
TRBJ2-3 . TRBV11-2 . 15 TGTGCCAGCAGCCCGGTAGGGGGGTATGCAGATACGCAGTATTTT CASSPVGGYADTQYF
TRBJ2-7 . TRBV14 . 15 TGTGCCAGCAGCCCAGAGAGGGCCAGGGGCTACGAGCAGTACTTC CASSPERARGYEQYF
TRBJ2-5 . TRBV18 . 13 TGTGCCAGCTCACCAGGGGACCAAGAGACCCAGTACTTC CASSPGDQETQYF
TRBJ1-1 . TRBV27 few 13 TGTGCCAGCAGTTTCAGCAGGAACACTGAAGCTTTCTTT CASSFSRNTEAFF
TRBJ2-5 TRBD2 TRBV5-1 . 15 TGCGCCAGCAGCTATATCTTACGGACTAGCGGAGAGCAGTACTTC CASSYILRTSGEQYF
TRBJ2-2 TRBD2 TRBV18 once 14 TGTGCCACCAAGCGGGGCCCGAACACCGGGGAGCTGTTTTTT CATKRGPNTGELFF
TRBJ2-1 TRBD1 TRBV6-1 . 17 TGTGCCAGCAGTGAAGGGACAGGGGGTACCTCCTACAATGAGCAGTTCTTC CASSEGTGGTSYNEQFF
TRBJ2-3 . TRBV28 . 12 TGTGCCATCCTGAGCCGCGGGGATACGCAGTATTTT CAILSRGDTQYF
TRBJ2-2 . TRBV25-1 once 16 TGTGCCAGCAGTGAATCGAAGACAGCGAACACCGGGGAGCTGTTTTTT CASSESKTANTGELFF
TRBJ1-5 TRBD1 TRBV5-1 . 14 TGCGCCAGCAGCATCGGGACAGGGAATCAGCCCCAGCATTTT CASSIGTGNQPQHF
TRBJ1-2 TRBD1 TRBV5-6 . 16 TGTGCCAGCAGCTCCCTCGGACAGGAGGAGTACTATGGCTACACCTTC CASSSLGQEEYYGYTF
TRBJ2-7 TRBD2 TRBV19 few 16 TGTGCCAGTAGTATAAATGGACTAGCGGGAGGGTCACAGCTGTACTTC CASSINGLAGGSQLYF
TRBJ2-7 . TRBV7-2 . 15 TGTGCCAGCAGCTTATCAGGCACAATCAGTATGGGGCAGTACTTC CASSLSGTISMGQYF
TRBJ2-7 . TRBV11-2 . 16 TGCGCCAGCAGCCAGGGATTATCGGGACTCCGGGCCGAGCAGTACTTC CASSQGLSGLRAEQYF
TRBJ2-1 . TRBV11-2 . 12 TGTGCCAGCAGCTTAGTCCACAATGAGCAGTTCTTC CASSLVHNEQFF
TRBJ2-7 . TRBV7-6 . 17 TGTGCCAGCAGCCAACCGCCGCTTCCTCAGGGTCCCTACGAGCAGTACTTC CASSQPPLPQGPYEQYF
TRBJ1-3 . TRBV18 . 15 TGTGCCAGCTCACCACGGGACGACTCTGGAAACACCATATATTTT CASSPRDDSGNTIYF
TRBJ1-2 TRBD1 TRBV28 . 15 TGTGCCATTACGTCCGGGACAGGGGGCCCCTATGGCTACACCTTC CAITSGTGGPYGYTF
TRBJ2-1 . TRBV9 once 15 TGTGCCAGCAGCGTACTGCCGGTCGGATACAATGAGCAGTTCTTC CASSVLPVGYNEQFF
TRBJ2-7 TRBD1 TRBV15 many 15 TGTGCCACCAGCAGAGAGCGGACAGGGGCCTACGAGCAGTACTTC CATSRERTGAYEQYF
TRBJ1-1 . TRBV6-6 . 14 TGTGCCAGCAGTGACATGCTGATGGGCACTGAAGCTTTCTTT CASSDMLMGTEAFF
TRBJ2-1 TRBD2 TRBV6-1 . 14 TGTGCCAGCAGGGCTAGCGGGGCCTACAATGAGCAGTTCTTC CASRASGAYNEQFF
TRBJ1-3 TRBD1 TRBV18 . 16 TGTGCCAGCTCACCAAACTCAGGGGGGGGTGGAAACACCATATATTTT CASSPNSGGGGNTIYF